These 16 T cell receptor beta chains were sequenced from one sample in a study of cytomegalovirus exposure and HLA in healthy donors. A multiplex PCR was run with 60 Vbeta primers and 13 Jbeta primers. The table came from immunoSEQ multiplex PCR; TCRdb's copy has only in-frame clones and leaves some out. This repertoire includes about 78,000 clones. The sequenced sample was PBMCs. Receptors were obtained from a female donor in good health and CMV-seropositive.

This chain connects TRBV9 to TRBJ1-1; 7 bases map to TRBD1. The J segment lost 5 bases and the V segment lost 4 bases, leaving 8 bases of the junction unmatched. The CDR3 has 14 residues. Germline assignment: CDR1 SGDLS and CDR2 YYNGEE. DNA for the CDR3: TGTGCCAGCAGCTTCACAGGGGAGTCGACTGAAGCTTTCTTT. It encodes CASSFTGESTEAFF.

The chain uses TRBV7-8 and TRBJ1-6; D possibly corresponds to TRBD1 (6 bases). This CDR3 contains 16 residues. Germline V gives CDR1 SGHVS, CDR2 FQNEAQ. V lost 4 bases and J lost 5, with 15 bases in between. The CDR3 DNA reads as TGTGCCAGCAGCTCAGCCGGGACACGCAATAATTCACCCCTCCACTTT. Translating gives CASSSAGTRNNSPLHF.

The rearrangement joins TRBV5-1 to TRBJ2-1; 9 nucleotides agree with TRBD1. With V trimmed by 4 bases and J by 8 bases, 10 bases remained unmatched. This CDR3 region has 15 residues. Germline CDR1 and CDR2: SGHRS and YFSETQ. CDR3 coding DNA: TGCGCCAGCAGCGCGGGACAGGGTCAATGGGATGAGCAGTTCTTC. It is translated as CASSAGQGQWDEQFF.

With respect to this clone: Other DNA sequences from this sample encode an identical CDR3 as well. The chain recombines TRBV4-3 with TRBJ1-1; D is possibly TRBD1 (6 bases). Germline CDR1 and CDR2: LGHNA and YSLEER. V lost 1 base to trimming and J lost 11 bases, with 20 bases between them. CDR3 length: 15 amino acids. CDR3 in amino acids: CASSQGSGAVSEAFF. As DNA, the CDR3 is TGCGCCAGCAGCCAAGGATCAGGGGCTGTAAGTGAGGCTTTCTTT.

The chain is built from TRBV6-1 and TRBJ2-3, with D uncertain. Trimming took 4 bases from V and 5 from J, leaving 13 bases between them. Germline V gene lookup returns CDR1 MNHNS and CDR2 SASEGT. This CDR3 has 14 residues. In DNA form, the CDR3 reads TGTGCCAGCAGTGCGTATAACTCCATAGATACGCAGTATTTT. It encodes CASSAYNSIDTQYF.

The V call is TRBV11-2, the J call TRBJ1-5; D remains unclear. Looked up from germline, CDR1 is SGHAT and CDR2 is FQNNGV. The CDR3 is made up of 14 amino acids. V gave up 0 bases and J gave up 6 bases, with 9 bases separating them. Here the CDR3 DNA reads TGTGCCAGCAGCTTAGACCGCGCAGGTCAGCCCCAGCATTTT. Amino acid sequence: CASSLDRAGQPQHF.

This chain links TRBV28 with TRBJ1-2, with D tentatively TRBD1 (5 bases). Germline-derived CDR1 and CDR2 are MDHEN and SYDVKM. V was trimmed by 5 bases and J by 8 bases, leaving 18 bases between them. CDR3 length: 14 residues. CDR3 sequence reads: CASSSSGRGFGYTF. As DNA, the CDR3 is TGTGCCAGCAGTAGTTCGGGGCGGGGATTCGGCTACACCTTC.

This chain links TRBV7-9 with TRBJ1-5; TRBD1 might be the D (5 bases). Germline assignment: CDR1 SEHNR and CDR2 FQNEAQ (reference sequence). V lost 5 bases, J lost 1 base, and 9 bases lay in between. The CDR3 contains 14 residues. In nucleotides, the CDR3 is TGTGCCAGCAGCCCTCGGACAAGCAATCAGCCCCAGCATTTT. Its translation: CASSPRTSNQPQHF.

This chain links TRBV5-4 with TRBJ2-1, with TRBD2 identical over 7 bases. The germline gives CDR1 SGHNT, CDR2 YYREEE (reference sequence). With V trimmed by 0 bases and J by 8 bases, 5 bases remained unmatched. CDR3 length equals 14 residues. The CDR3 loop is CASSLVRGRDEQFF. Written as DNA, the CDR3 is TGTGCCAGCAGCTTGGTACGAGGGAGGGATGAGCAGTTCTTC. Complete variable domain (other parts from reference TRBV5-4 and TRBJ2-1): ETGVTQSPTHLIKTRGQQVTLRCSSQSGHNTVSWYQQALGQGPQFIFQYYREEENGRGNFPPRFSGLQFPNYSSELNVNALELDDSALYLCASSLVRGRDEQFFGPGTRLTVL.

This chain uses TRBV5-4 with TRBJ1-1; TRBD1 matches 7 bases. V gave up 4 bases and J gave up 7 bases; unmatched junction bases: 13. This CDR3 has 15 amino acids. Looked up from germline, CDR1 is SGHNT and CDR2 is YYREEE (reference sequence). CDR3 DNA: TGTGCCAGCAGCACCACAGGGGACGTAAAGAATGAAGCTTTCTTT. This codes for CASSTTGDVKNEAFF.

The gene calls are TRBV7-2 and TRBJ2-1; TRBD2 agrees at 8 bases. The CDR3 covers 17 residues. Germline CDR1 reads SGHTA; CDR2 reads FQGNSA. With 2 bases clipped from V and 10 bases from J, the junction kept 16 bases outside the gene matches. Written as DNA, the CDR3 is TGTGCCAGCAGCTTACCGGGGCTTGGGGCGGGGGGAGTCGAGCAGTTCTTC. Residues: CASSLPGLGAGGVEQFF. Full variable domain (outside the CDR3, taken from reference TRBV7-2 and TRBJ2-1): GAGVSQSPSNKVTEKGKDVELRCDPISGHTALYWYRQSLGQGLEFLIYFQGNSAPDKSGLPSDRFSAERTGGSVSTLTIQRTQQEDSAVYLCASSLPGLGAGGVEQFFGPGTRLTVL.

The CDR3 is CASSLYAQVRYEQYF. In DNA form, the CDR3 reads TGTGCCAGCAGTCTTTACGCACAGGTACGGTACGAGCAGTACTTC. The chain uses TRBV28 and TRBJ2-7, with D possibly being TRBD1 (5 bases). Germline values: CDR1 MDHEN, CDR2 SYDVKM. This CDR3 comprises 15 residues. V was clipped by 5 bases and J by 4 bases, with 18 bases between them.

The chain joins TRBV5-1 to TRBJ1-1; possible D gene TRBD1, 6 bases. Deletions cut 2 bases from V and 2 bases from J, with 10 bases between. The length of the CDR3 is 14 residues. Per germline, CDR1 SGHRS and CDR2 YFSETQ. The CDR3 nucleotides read TGCGCCAGCAGCTTTTTGACAGGAAACACTGAAGCTTTCTTT. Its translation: CASSFLTGNTEAFF. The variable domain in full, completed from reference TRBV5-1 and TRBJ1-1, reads KAGVTQTPRYLIKTRGQQVTLSCSPISGHRSVSWYQQTPGQGLQFLFEYFSETQRNKGNFPGRFSGRQFSNSRSEMNVSTLELGDSALYLCASSFLTGNTEAFFGQGTRLTVV.

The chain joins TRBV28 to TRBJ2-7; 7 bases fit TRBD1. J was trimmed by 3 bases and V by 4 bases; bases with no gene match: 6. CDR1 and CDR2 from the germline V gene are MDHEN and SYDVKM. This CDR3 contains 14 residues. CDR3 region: CASSSGTVLYEQYF. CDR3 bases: TGTGCCAGCAGTTCCGGGACAGTACTCTACGAGCAGTACTTC.

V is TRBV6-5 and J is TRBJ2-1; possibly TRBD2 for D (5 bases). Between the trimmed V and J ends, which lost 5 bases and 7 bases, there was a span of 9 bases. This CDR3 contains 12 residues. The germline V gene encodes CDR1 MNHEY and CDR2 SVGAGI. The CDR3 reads CASSGLANEQFF. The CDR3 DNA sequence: TGTGCCAGCAGTGGACTGGCTAATGAGCAGTTCTTC.

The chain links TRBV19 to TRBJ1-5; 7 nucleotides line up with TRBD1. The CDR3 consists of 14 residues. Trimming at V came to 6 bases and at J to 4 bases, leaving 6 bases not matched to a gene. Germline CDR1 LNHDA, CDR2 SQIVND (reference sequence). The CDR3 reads CASSPDRDNQPQHF. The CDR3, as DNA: TGTGCCAGTAGCCCTGACAGGGATAATCAGCCCCAGCATTTT.